The rows below give T cell receptor beta chains drawn from one sample of a study of naive and memory T cell subsets. In TCRdb, the UMI-ligation and nested PCR reads were re-called with MiXCR into one record per CDR3 protein. Here the sample spans roughly 130,000 distinct CDR3 sequences, 36% being singletons. The sequenced material came from central memory CD4+ T cells from blood. Source of these receptors: a human donor in good health. CDR3s include the opening cysteine and the closing phenylalanine or tryptophan. D genes are given only for firm matches. Some rows have no size entry. The others give once, few or many, or a class for an expanded clone.

V gene: TRBV3-1
D gene: .
CDR3 length: 15
J gene: TRBJ1-2
clone size: many
CDR3 protein: CASSQGRQVNYGYTF
CDR3 DNA: TGTGCCAGCAGCCAAGGCCGACAGGTTAACTATGGCTACACCTTC

V gene: TRBV28
D gene: .
CDR3 length: 11
J gene: TRBJ2-7
clone size: .
CDR3 protein: CASSSKYEQYF
CDR3 DNA: TGTGCCAGCAGTTCTAAATACGAGCAGTACTTC

V gene: TRBV20-1
D gene: .
CDR3 length: 16
J gene: TRBJ2-1
clone size: few
CDR3 protein: CSARDGARGAWDEQFF
CDR3 DNA: TGCAGTGCTAGAGACGGTGCGCGGGGCGCCTGGGATGAGCAGTTCTTC

V gene: TRBV7-9
D gene: .
CDR3 length: 12
J gene: TRBJ1-1
clone size: .
CDR3 protein: CASRQGFTEAFF
CDR3 DNA: TGTGCCAGCAGACAGGGTTTCACTGAAGCTTTCTTT

V gene: TRBV5-1
D gene: .
CDR3 length: 16
J gene: TRBJ2-1
clone size: .
CDR3 protein: CASSLAVGLAINEQFF
CDR3 DNA: TGCGCCAGCAGCTTGGCCGTTGGCCTAGCGATAAATGAGCAGTTCTTC

V gene: TRBV12-3/TRBV12-4
D gene: TRBD2
CDR3 length: 14
J gene: TRBJ2-1
clone size: few
CDR3 protein: CASSFSGSDNEQFF
CDR3 DNA: TGTGCCAGCAGTTTTAGCGGGAGCGACAATGAGCAGTTCTTC

V gene: TRBV6-1
D gene: TRBD1
CDR3 length: 18
J gene: TRBJ1-4
clone size: few
CDR3 protein: CASSKNRDSATTNEKLFF
CDR3 DNA: TGTGCCAGCAGCAAAAACCGGGACAGCGCGACAACTAATGAAAAACTGTTTTTT

V gene: TRBV10-3
D gene: TRBD2
CDR3 length: 15
J gene: TRBJ2-7
clone size: few
CDR3 protein: CAISGWTSGSYEQYF
CDR3 DNA: TGTGCCATCAGTGGGTGGACTAGCGGGAGCTACGAGCAGTACTTC

V gene: TRBV20-1
D gene: .
CDR3 length: 11
J gene: TRBJ2-3
clone size: few
CDR3 protein: CSARRADTQYF
CDR3 DNA: TGCAGTGCTAGACGGGCGGATACGCAGTATTTT

V gene: TRBV16
D gene: .
CDR3 length: 13
J gene: TRBJ1-5
clone size: few
CDR3 protein: CASSTISNQPQHF
CDR3 DNA: TGTGCCAGCAGCACGATTAGCAATCAGCCCCAGCATTTT

V gene: TRBV20-1
D gene: .
CDR3 length: 13
J gene: TRBJ1-1
clone size: .
CDR3 protein: CSAIRQVNTEAFF
CDR3 DNA: TGCAGTGCTATCCGACAGGTGAACACTGAAGCTTTCTTT

V gene: TRBV6-6
D gene: TRBD2
CDR3 length: 15
J gene: TRBJ2-5
clone size: once
CDR3 protein: CASSYSGLASETQYF
CDR3 DNA: TGTGCCAGCAGTTACTCCGGACTAGCAAGCGAGACCCAGTACTTC

V gene: TRBV11-2
D gene: .
CDR3 length: 14
J gene: TRBJ2-3
clone size: few
CDR3 protein: CASSLDPATDTQYF
CDR3 DNA: TGTGCCAGCAGCTTAGATCCGGCTACAGATACGCAGTATTTT

V gene: TRBV7-6
D gene: .
CDR3 length: 14
J gene: TRBJ2-1
clone size: few
CDR3 protein: CASSLDGGQGEQFF
CDR3 DNA: TGTGCCAGCTCATTAGACGGAGGGCAGGGGGAGCAGTTCTTC